This T cell receptor beta chain was found in a study of blood T cell repertoires in COVID-19. The germline gives CDR1 MNHEY, CDR2 SVGAGI. The CDR3 spans 14 residues. V lost 6 bases and J lost 7, with 19 bases in between. Original handling: Reference gene primer amplification yielded estimated nucleated cell counts. Assay: immunoSEQ multiplex PCR; the TCRdb copy retains only in-frame clones and omits some. V and J calls and clone size follow that table, whereas D and trimming were derived from the DNA. This repertoire shows over 200,000 clones, just over 85% found once; its top ten account for about a sixth. Each participant's cohort was designated according to participant-reported clinical history.

The rearrangement links TRBV6-5 to TRBJ2-7; unclear D gene. What was sequenced was PBMCs or T cells enriched from blood (not recorded which). This sequence originates from a man between 18 and 35 years old who had recovered from COVID-19. The CDR3 DNA follows: TGTGCCAGCAGAGCGAGTGCCGGGTCTCGGGAGCAGTACTTC. This sequence encodes CASRASAGSREQYF.